This T cell receptor beta chain emerged from a study of blood T cell repertoires in COVID-19. The repertoire was sequenced with immunoSEQ multiplex PCR; TCRdb's copy has only in-frame clones and lacks some. The sample holds 70,000 to 80,000 clones, 80% to 95% seen once. The CDR3 contains 17 residues. Trimming took off 6 bases at V and 0 bases at J, with 18 bases between the two ends. Germline V gene data show CDR1 as LNHDA and CDR2 as SQIVND (reference sequence). This clonotype originated in a woman in her fifties or sixties with active COVID-19. The rearrangement links TRBV19 to TRBJ2-1, with a tentative D call TRBD1 (6 bases). The sample consisted of peripheral blood. CDR3 loop: CASSLTWGPSSYNEQFF. CDR3 sequence (DNA): TGTGCCAGTAGCCTGACCTGGGGGCCGAGCTCCTACAATGAGCAGTTCTTC.